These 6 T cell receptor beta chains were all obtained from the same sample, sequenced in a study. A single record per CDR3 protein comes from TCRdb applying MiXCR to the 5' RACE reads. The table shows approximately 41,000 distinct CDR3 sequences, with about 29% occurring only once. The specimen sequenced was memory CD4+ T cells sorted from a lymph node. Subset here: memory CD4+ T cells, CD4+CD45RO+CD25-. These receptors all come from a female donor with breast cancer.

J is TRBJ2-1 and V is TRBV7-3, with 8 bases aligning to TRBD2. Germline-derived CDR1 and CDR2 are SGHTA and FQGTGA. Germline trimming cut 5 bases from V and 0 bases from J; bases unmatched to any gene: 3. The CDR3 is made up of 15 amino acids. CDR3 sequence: CASSRGTSSYNEQFF. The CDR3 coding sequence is TGTGCCAGCAGCCGAGGGACTAGCTCCTACAATGAGCAGTTCTTC.

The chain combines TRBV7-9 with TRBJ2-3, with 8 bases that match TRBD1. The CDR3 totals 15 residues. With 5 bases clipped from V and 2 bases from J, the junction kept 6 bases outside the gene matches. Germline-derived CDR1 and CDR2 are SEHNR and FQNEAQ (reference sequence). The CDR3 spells CASSLRDRITDTQYF. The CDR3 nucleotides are TGTGCCAGCAGCCTCCGGGACAGGATCACAGATACGCAGTATTTT.

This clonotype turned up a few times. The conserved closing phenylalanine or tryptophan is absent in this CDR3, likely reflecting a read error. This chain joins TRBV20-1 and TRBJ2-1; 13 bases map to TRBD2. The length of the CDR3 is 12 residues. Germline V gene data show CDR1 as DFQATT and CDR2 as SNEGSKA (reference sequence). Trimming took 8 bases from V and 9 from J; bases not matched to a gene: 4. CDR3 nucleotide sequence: TGCAGTACCCGGACTAGCGGGAGTGAGCAGTTCCTC. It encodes CSTRTSGSEQFL.

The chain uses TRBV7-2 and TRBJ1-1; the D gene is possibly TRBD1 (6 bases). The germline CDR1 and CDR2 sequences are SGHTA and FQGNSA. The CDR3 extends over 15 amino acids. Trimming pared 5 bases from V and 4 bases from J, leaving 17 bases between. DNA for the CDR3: TGTGCCAGCAGCCCACCGTGGGGGGCCGCCACTGAAGCTTTCTTT. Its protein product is CASSPPWGAATEAFF. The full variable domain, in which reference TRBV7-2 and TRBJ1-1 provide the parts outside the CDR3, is GAGVSQSPSNKVTEKGKDVELRCDPISGHTALYWYRQSLGQGLEFLIYFQGNSAPDKSGLPSDRFSAERTGGSVSTLTIQRTQQEDSAVYLCASSPPWGAATEAFFGQGTRLTVV.

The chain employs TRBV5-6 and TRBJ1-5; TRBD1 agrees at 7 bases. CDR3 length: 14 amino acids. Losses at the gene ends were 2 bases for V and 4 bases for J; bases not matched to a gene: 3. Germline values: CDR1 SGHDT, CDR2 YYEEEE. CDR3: CASSFYRGNQPQHF. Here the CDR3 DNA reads TGTGCCAGCAGCTTTTACAGGGGTAATCAGCCCCAGCATTTT.

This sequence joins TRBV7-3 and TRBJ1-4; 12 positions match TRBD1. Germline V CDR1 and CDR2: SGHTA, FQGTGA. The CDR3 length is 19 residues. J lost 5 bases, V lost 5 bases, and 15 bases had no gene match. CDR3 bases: TGTGCCAGCAGCATCGGGACAGGGGGCGCGGGAGCCAAAAATGAAAAACTGTTTTTT. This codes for CASSIGTGGAGAKNEKLFF.